One sample yielded the 18 T cell receptor beta chains listed below, sequenced in a study of cytomegalovirus exposure and HLA in healthy donors. PCR involved 60 Vbeta and 13 Jbeta primers. The table came from immunoSEQ multiplex PCR; TCRdb's copy has only in-frame clones and leaves some out. The data contain 35,000 to 55,000 clones, around three quarters of them singletons. The sequenced material came from PBMCs. These TCRs come from a man aged 30-40 years in good health and CMV-seronegative.

This chain links TRBV6-5 with TRBJ1-5; 8 positions match TRBD1. Germline V lookup: CDR1 MNHEY, CDR2 SVGAGI. V gave up 5 bases and J gave up 11 bases; unmatched junction bases: 8. The CDR3 length is 13 residues. The CDR3 protein is CASSPTGDRAQHF. CDR3 sequence (DNA): TGTGCCAGCAGTCCGACAGGGGACAGAGCCCAGCATTTT.

The rearrangement uses TRBV19 and TRBJ2-1; the match to TRBD1 covers 8 bases. The CDR3 has 15 residues. V gave up 5 bases and J gave up 6 bases; unmatched junction bases: 9. Germline CDR1 is LNHDA and CDR2 is SQIVND (reference sequence). The CDR3, as DNA: TGTGCCAGTAGTGCCCGGACAGGGATTTTCAATGAGCAGTTCTTC. Its translation: CASSARTGIFNEQFF. The full variable domain, in which reference TRBV19 and TRBJ2-1 provide the parts outside the CDR3, is DGGITQSPKYLFRKEGQNVTLSCEQNLNHDAMYWYRQDPGQGLRLIYYSQIVNDFQKGDIAEGYSVSREKKESFPLTVTSAQKNPTAFYLCASSARTGIFNEQFFGPGTRLTVL.

The J gene is TRBJ2-7, the V gene TRBV14; D is perhaps TRBD2 (6 bases). This CDR3 has 15 amino acids. V dropped 4 bases and J dropped 5 bases, with 18 bases sitting between them. The germline CDR1 and CDR2 sequences are SGHDN and FVKESK. The CDR3 DNA follows: TGTGCCAGCAGCCGGAAAGACTCGAGGAGGGACGAGCAGTACTTC. It codes for CASSRKDSRRDEQYF.

The rearrangement links TRBV6-6 to TRBJ1-2; the match to TRBD1 covers 9 bases. CDR1 MNHNY and CDR2 SVGAGI come from the germline V gene (reference sequence). The CDR3 length is 15 residues. J lost 6 bases, V lost 0 bases, and 5 bases had no gene match. Here the CDR3 reads CASSYSGTGTDGYTF. CDR3 nucleotides: TGTGCCAGCAGTTACTCGGGGACAGGGACGGATGGCTACACCTTC.

The rearrangement links TRBV27 to TRBJ1-2; 8 bases are shared with TRBD1. Losses at the gene ends were 6 bases for V and 4 bases for J; bases not matched to a gene: 10. Germline V CDR1 and CDR2: MNHEY, SMNVEV (reference sequence). The CDR3 has 15 amino acids. The CDR3 here is CASSHKRTGGYGYTF. The CDR3 nucleotides read TGTGCCAGCAGCCACAAAAGAACAGGGGGCTATGGCTACACCTTC.

The chain recombines TRBV7-8 with TRBJ2-1; TRBD2 aligns across 13 bases. The CDR3 extends over 16 amino acids. Germline CDR1 reads SGHVS; CDR2 reads FQNEAQ. Losses at the gene ends were 5 bases for V and 6 bases for J; bases not matched to a gene: 7. CDR3 nucleotide sequence: TGTGCCAGCAGCCCGCGGACTAGCGGGAGAGGCAATGAGCAGTTCTTC. It codes for CASSPRTSGRGNEQFF. Filled out from reference TRBV7-8 and TRBJ2-1, the complete variable domain reads GAGVSQSPRYKVAKRGQDVALRCDPISGHVSLFWYQQALGQGPEFLTYFQNEAQLDKSGLPSDRFFAERPEGSVSTLKIQRTQQEDSAVYLCASSPRTSGRGNEQFFGPGTRLTVL.

Remarks on this clone: Other nucleotide sequences in the sample specify the same CDR3. The V call is TRBV7-2, the J call TRBJ1-2, with a tentative D call TRBD1 (5 bases). From germline, CDR1 is SGHTA and CDR2 FQGNSA. With 2 bases removed from V and 4 bases from J, the gap between germline ends came to 5 bases. The CDR3 sequence is 12 residues long. The CDR3 region is CASSLQGYGYTF. The DNA for the CDR3 is TGTGCCAGCAGCTTACAGGGCTATGGCTACACCTTC.

V usage is TRBV5-1 and J usage is TRBJ2-7; no firm D call. Per the germline V gene, CDR1 is SGHRS and CDR2 is YFSETQ. CDR3 length equals 12 residues. The V end was cut by 2 bases, the J end by 5 bases, with 8 bases between. The CDR3 region has the DNA TGCGCCAGCAGCTTCAACCGGGACGAGCAGTACTTC. Protein product: CASSFNRDEQYF.

The V and J genes are TRBV5-1 and TRBJ2-7, with a weak D call TRBD1 (6 bases). CDR1 is SGHRS and CDR2 is YFSETQ in the germline V gene. V dropped 5 bases and J dropped 2 bases, with 14 bases sitting between them. This CDR3 is 14 amino acids long. The CDR3: CASRLTGETYEQYF. CDR3 DNA: TGCGCCAGCAGATTGACAGGAGAAACCTACGAGCAGTACTTC.

V gene TRBV15 combines with J gene TRBJ2-5; a possible D gene is TRBD2 (6 bases). V gave up 2 bases and J gave up 5 bases, with 9 bases separating them. The CDR3 spans 13 residues. Germline V gene lookup returns CDR1 LNHNV and CDR2 YYDKDF (reference sequence). CDR3: CATSRLGGETQYF. The CDR3 coding sequence is TGTGCCACCAGCAGACTGGGAGGCGAGACCCAGTACTTC.

The rearrangement links TRBV7-6 to TRBJ2-7; D unclear. CDR3 length equals 14 residues. Germline lookup yields CDR1 SGHVS and CDR2 FNYEAQ. Trimming shortened V by 4 bases and J by 0 bases, and 10 bases separated the two germline ends. CDR3 sequence reads: CASSSDTSSYEQYF. CDR3 coding DNA: TGTGCCAGCAGCTCCGACACGAGCTCCTACGAGCAGTACTTC. The full variable domain, its missing parts supplied by reference TRBV7-6 and TRBJ2-7, is GAGVSQSPRYKVTKRGQDVALRCDPISGHVSLYWYRQALGQGPEFLTYFNYEAQQDKSGLPNDRFSAERPEGSISTLTIQRTEQRDSAMYRCASSSDTSSYEQYFGPGTRLTVT.

The chain is built from TRBV11-2 and TRBJ2-1, with D unresolved. The germline V gene encodes CDR1 SGHAT and CDR2 FQNNGV. This CDR3 contains 12 residues. The V gene lost 4 bases and the J gene lost 9 bases, with 10 bases spanning the gap. CDR3 nucleotides: TGTGCCAGCAGCTCCGATTCCGGTGAGCAGTTCTTC. Protein sequence: CASSSDSGEQFF. The full variable domain, rest sourced from reference TRBV11-2 and TRBJ2-1, is EAGVAQSPRYKIIEKRQSVAFWCNPISGHATLYWYQQILGQGPKLLIQFQNNGVVDDSQLPKDRFSAERLKGVDSTLKIQPAKLEDSAVYLCASSSDSGEQFFGPGTRLTVL.

To note about this clone: Compared with germline, one end of the junction differs, possibly owing to a read error. This sequence joins TRBV7-2 and TRBJ2-3, with D possibly being TRBD2 (6 bases). The CDR3 contains 16 residues. CDR1 and CDR2 from the germline V gene are SGHTA and FQGNSA. In nucleotides, the CDR3 is TGTGCCAGCAGCTTAGGCAGGTATACTAGCACGGATACGCAGTATTTT. Translation: CASSLGRYTSTDTQYF.

The chain has TRBV2 and TRBJ1-5; 8 positions match TRBD1. This CDR3 is 15 amino acids long. Unmatched junction bases numbered 8, after V lost 7 bases and J lost 3 bases. The germline gives CDR1 SNHLY, CDR2 FYNNEI. The CDR3, as DNA: TGTGCCAGCAAACAGCCGGGACAGGCCAATCAGCCCCAGCATTTT. This codes for CASKQPGQANQPQHF.

This clone was seen just once. This chain's CDR3 is CASSATGTGGSGYTF. The CDR3 DNA reads as TGTGCCAGCAGTGCTACCGGGACAGGGGGCTCGGGCTACACCTTC. The chain is built from TRBV6-5 and TRBJ1-2; 12 positions agree with TRBD1. Germline loops: CDR1 MNHEY, CDR2 SVGAGI. The CDR3 has 15 residues. V dropped 5 bases and J dropped 8; count of bases not matched to a gene: 9.

The table lists this clone with a few counts. The genes are TRBV18 and TRBJ2-1; TRBD2 aligns across 9 bases. CDR1 and CDR2 (germline): KGHSH, LQKENI. The CDR3 extends over 14 amino acids. J gave up 7 bases and V 7 bases, and 8 bases lay outside the gene matches. CDR3 coding DNA: TGTGCCAGCTTGCCGGGACTAGCAATAAATGAGCAGTTCTTC. Its translation: CASLPGLAINEQFF.

The chain combines TRBV6-4 with TRBJ2-1; no reliable D call. The germline gives CDR1 MRHNA, CDR2 SNTAGT. This CDR3 contains 13 residues. V was trimmed by 5 bases and J by 0 bases, leaving 5 bases between them. The CDR3 coding sequence is TGTGCCAGCAGTCCCAACTCCTACAATGAGCAGTTCTTC. Its translation is CASSPNSYNEQFF.

This chain uses TRBV9 with TRBJ1-3; 7 positions match TRBD1. Germline CDR1 SGDLS, CDR2 YYNGEE. Trimming at V came to 1 base and at J to 0 bases, leaving 7 bases not matched to a gene. This CDR3 spans 17 amino acids. The chain's CDR3 is CASSVSSRDSSGNTIYF. The CDR3 DNA sequence: TGTGCCAGCAGCGTATCATCCCGGGACAGCTCTGGAAACACCATATATTTT.